The sequence of this T cell receptor (beta chain) was determined in a study of a mutant IDH1 vaccine in newly diagnosed glioma. Study at large: Treated patients, around 60% male and roughly 40% female, averaged about 40 years of age.

Indicated time point: baseline, week 1 (first vaccination visit). Treatment meaning: pre-vaccination baseline after standard-of-care therapy. New WHO grade 3 or 4 astrocytomas that were IDH1-mutant and ATRX-lost had been found in donors. The CDR3 length is 15 residues. Germline V CDR1 and CDR2: MRHNA, SNTAGT. The V end lost 2 bases, the J end lost 4 bases, and 14 bases lay between the germline ends. Sequencing was performed with immunoSEQ multiplex PCR; in TCRdb, only in-frame clones are kept and a portion is missing. Here the sample spans about 96,000 clones, around 77% being singletons. The specimen was PBMCs, collected from a glioma patient treated with radiotherapy, temozolomide or both. The clonotype was recovered from a man in his forties with glioma. The chain couples TRBV6-4 to TRBJ1-1; D is unclear. CDR3 loop: CASSDRSKGVTEAFF. The CDR3 region has the DNA TGTGCCAGCAGTGACAGGTCGAAGGGCGTCACTGAAGCTTTCTTT.